This T cell receptor beta chain was recorded in a study of T cell responses to AZD1222 COVID-19 vaccine. Assay used: immunoSEQ multiplex PCR; TCRdb lists only in-frame clones, some missing. The sample consists of 90,000 to 150,000 clones, about 90% of them appearing once. V lost 5 bases to trimming and J lost 1 base, with 14 bases between them. Germline CDR1 is PRHDT and CDR2 is FYEKMQ (reference sequence). The CDR3 has 15 amino acids. The clonotype was recovered from an adult in good health. The material sequenced was peripheral blood, taken on day 0 of AZD1222 vaccination. This chain joins TRBV13 and TRBJ2-5; a weak D match, TRBD1 (6 bases). In DNA, the CDR3 is TGTGCCAGCAGCGATCTCACAGGGTCCCAAGAGACCCAGTACTTC. Translation gives CASSDLTGSQETQYF. Full variable domain (remainder filled in from reference TRBV13 and TRBJ2-5): AAGVIQSPRHLIKEKRETATLKCYPIPRHDTVYWYQQGPGQDPQFLISFYEKMQSDKGSIPDRFSAQQFSDYHSELNMSSLELGDSALYFCASSDLTGSQETQYFGPGTRLLVL.